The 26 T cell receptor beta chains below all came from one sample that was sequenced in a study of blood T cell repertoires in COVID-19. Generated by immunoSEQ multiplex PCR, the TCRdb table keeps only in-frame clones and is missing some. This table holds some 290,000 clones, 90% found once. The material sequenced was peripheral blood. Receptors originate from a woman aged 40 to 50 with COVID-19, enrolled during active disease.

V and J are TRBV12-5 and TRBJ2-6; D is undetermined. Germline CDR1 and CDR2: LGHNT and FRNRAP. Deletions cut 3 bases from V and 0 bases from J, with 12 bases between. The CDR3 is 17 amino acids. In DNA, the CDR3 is TGTGCTAGTGGTTTTACGGTAGATCTCTCTGGGGCCAACGTCCTGACTTTC. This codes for CASGFTVDLSGANVLTF.

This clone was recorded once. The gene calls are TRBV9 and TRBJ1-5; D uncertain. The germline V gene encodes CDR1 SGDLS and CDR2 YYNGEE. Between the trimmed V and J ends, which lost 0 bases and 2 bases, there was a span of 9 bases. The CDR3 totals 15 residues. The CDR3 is CASSVDGRGNQPQHF. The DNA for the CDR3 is TGTGCCAGCAGCGTAGACGGGAGGGGCAATCAGCCCCAGCATTTT.

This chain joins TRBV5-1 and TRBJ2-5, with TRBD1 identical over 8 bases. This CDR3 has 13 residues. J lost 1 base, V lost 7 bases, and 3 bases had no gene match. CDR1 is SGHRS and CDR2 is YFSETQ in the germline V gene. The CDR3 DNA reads TGCGCCAGCTTGGACAGGGCCCAAGAGACCCAGTACTTC. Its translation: CASLDRAQETQYF.

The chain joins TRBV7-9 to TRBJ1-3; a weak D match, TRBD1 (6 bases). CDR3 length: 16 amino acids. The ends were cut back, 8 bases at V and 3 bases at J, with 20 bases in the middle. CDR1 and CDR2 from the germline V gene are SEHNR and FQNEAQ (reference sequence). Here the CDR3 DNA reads TGTGCCAGCCTCCCTAGGGGGAGTGGGATTGGAAACACCATATATTTT. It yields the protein CASLPRGSGIGNTIYF.

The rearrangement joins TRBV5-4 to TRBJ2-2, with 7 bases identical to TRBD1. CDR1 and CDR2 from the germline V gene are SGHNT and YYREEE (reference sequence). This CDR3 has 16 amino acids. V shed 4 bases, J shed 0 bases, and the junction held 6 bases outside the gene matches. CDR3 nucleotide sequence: TGTGCCAGCAGCCCCGGACAGGTAACGAACACCGGGGAGCTGTTTTTT. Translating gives CASSPGQVTNTGELFF.

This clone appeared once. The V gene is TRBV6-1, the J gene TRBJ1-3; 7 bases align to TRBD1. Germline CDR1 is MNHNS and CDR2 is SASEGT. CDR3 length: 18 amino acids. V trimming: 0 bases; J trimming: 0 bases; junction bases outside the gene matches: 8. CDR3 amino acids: CASSEAPWTGLSGNTIYF. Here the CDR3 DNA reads TGTGCCAGCAGTGAAGCGCCCTGGACAGGACTCTCTGGAAACACCATATATTTT.

DNA of the CDR3: TGTGCCTGGACCCAGACTACCTCCTTTTACGAGCAGTACTTC. Encoded protein: CAWTQTTSFYEQYF. The chain couples TRBV30 to TRBJ2-7; possibly TRBD2 for D (5 bases). The germline V gene encodes CDR1 GTSNPN and CDR2 SVGIG (reference sequence). Trimming shortened V by 4 bases and J by 4 bases, and 17 bases separated the two germline ends. This CDR3 is 14 amino acids long.

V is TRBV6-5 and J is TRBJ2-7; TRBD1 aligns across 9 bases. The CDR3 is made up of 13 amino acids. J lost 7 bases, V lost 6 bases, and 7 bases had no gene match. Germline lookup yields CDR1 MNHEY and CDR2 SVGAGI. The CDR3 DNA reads TGTGCCAGCAGGCGGACAGGGGCCCGAGAGCAGTACTTC. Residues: CASRRTGAREQYF.

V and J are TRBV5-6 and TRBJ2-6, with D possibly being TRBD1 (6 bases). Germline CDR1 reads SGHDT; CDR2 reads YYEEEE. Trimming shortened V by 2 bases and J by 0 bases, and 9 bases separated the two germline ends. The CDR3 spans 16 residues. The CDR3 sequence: CASSLQGFSGANVLTF. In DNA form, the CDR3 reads TGTGCCAGCAGCTTACAGGGCTTCTCTGGGGCCAACGTCCTGACTTTC.

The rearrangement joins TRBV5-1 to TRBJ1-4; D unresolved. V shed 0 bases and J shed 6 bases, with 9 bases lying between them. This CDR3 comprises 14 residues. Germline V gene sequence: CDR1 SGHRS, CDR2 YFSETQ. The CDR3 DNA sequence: TGCGCCAGCAGCTTGGGCGGGCGCGATGAAAAACTGTTTTTT. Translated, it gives CASSLGGRDEKLFF.

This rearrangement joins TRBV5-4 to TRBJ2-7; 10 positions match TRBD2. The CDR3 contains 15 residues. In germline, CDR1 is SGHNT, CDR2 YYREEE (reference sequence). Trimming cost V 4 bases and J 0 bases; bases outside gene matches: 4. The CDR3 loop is CASSISGGPSYEQYF. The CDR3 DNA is TGTGCCAGCAGCATTAGCGGGGGGCCCTCCTACGAGCAGTACTTC. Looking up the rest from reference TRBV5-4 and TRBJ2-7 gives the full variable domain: ETGVTQSPTHLIKTRGQQVTLRCSSQSGHNTVSWYQQALGQGPQFIFQYYREEENGRGNFPPRFSGLQFPNYSSELNVNALELDDSALYLCASSISGGPSYEQYFGPGTRLTVT.

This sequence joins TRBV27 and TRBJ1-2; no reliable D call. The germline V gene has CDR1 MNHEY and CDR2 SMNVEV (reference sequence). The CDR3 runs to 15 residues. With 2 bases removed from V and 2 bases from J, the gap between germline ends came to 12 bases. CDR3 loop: CASSLGDGANYGYTF. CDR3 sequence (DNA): TGTGCCAGCAGTTTAGGAGACGGCGCGAACTATGGCTACACCTTC.

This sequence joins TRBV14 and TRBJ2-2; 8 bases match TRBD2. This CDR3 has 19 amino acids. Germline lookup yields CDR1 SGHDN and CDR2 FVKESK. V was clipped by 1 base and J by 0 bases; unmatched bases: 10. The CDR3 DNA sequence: TGTGCCAGCAGCCAAGGGACGCTAAAGGGACTAGCGAACACCGGGGAGCTGTTTTTT. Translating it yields CASSQGTLKGLANTGELFF.

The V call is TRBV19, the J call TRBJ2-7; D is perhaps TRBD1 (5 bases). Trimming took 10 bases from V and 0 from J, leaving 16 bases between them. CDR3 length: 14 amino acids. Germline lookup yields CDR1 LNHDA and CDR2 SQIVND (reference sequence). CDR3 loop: CATSEQVSSYEQYF. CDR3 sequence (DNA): TGTGCCACCTCGGAACAGGTGAGCTCCTACGAGCAGTACTTC.

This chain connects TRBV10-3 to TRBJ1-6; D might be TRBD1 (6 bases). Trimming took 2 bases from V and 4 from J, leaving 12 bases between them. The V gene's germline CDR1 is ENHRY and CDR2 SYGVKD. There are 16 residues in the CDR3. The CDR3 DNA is TGTGCCATCAGTGAGCAGGGGCTTGGGTATAATTCACCCCTCCACTTT. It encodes CAISEQGLGYNSPLHF.

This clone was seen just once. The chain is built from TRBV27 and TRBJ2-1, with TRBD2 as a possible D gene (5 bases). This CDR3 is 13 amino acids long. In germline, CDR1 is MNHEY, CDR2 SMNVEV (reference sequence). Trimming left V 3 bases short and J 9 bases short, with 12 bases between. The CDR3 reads CASSLPLASEQFF. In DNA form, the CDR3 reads TGTGCCAGCAGTTTGCCCCTAGCTTCTGAGCAGTTCTTC.

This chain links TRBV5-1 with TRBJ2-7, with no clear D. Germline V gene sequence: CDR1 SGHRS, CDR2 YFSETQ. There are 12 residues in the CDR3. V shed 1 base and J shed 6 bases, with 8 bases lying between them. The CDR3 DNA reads TGCGCCAGCAGCTTGACTGGGCCCGAGCAGTACTTC. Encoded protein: CASSLTGPEQYF. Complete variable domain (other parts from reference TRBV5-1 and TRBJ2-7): KAGVTQTPRYLIKTRGQQVTLSCSPISGHRSVSWYQQTPGQGLQFLFEYFSETQRNKGNFPGRFSGRQFSNSRSEMNVSTLELGDSALYLCASSLTGPEQYFGPGTRLTVT.

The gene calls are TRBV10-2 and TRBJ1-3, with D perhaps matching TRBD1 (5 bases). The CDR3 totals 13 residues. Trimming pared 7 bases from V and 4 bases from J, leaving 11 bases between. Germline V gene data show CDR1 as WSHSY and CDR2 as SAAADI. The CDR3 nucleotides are TGCGCCAGCATCCCAGGGCCGGGAAACACCATATATTTT. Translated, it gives CASIPGPGNTIYF.

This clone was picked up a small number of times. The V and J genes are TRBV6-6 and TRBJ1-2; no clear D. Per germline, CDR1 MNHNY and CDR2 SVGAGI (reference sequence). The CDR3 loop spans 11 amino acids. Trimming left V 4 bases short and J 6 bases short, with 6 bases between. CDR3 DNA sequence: TGTGCCAGCAGTTCGCCAGATGGCTACACCTTC. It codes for CASSSPDGYTF.

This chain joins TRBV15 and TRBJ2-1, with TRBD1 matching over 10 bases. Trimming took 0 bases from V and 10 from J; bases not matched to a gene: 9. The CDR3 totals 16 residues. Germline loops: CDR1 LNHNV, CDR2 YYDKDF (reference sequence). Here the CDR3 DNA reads TGTGCCACCAGCAGAGATGGGACAGGGGTGACGGGGGAGCAGTTCTTC. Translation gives CATSRDGTGVTGEQFF.

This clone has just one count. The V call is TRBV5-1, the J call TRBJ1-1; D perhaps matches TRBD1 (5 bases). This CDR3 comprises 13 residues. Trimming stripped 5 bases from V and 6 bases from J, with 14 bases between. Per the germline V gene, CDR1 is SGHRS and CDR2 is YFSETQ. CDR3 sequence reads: CASRQAGFPEAFF. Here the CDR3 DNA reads TGCGCCAGCAGGCAGGCAGGGTTTCCTGAAGCTTTCTTT.

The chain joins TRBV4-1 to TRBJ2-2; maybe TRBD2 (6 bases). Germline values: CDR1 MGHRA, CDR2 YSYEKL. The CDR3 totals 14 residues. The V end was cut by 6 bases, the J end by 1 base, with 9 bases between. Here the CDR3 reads CASRYSGNTGELFF. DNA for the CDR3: TGCGCCAGCAGATATAGCGGGAACACCGGGGAGCTGTTTTTT.

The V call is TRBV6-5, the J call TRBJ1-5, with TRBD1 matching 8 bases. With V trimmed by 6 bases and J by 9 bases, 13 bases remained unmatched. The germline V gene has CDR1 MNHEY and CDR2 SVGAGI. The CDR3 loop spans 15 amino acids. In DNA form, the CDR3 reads TGTGCCAGCAGGTTTGGACAGGGCTTTGAAGGGCCCCAGCATTTT. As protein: CASRFGQGFEGPQHF.

The CDR3 is CASSLGSGSTDTQYF. The CDR3 DNA reads as TGTGCCAGCAGCTTGGGTAGCGGGAGCACAGATACGCAGTATTTT. This chain connects TRBV11-2 to TRBJ2-3; 7 positions match TRBD2. J gave up 0 bases and V 3 bases, and 3 bases lay outside the gene matches. The CDR3 length is 15 residues. Germline V lookup: CDR1 SGHAT, CDR2 FQNNGV.

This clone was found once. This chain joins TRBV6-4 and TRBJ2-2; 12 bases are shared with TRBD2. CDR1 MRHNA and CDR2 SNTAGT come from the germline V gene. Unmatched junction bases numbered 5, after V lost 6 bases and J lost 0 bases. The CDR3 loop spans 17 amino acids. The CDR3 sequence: CASSALAGGANTGELFF. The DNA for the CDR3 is TGTGCCAGCAGCGCACTAGCGGGAGGAGCGAACACCGGGGAGCTGTTTTTT.

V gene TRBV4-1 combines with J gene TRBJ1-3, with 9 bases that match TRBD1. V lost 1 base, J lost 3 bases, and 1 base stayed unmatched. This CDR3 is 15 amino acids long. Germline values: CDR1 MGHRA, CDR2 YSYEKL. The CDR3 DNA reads TGCGCCAGCAGCCAAGCGGGACAGGGTGGAAACACCATATATTTT. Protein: CASSQAGQGGNTIYF.